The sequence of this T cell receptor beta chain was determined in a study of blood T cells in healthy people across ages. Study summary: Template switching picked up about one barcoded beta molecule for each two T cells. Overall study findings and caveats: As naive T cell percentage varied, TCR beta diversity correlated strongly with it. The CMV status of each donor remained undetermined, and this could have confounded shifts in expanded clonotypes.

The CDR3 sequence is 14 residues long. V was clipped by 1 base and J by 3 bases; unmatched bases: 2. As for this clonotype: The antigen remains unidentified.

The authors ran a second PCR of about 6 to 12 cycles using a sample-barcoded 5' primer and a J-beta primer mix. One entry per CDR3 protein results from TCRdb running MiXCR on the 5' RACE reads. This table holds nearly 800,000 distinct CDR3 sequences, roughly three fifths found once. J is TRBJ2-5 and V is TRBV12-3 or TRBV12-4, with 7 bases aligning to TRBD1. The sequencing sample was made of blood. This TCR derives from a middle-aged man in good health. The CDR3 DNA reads TGTGCCAGCAGTTTAGGGGACAGCGAAGAGACCCAGTACTTC. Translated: CASSLGDSEETQYF.